This T cell receptor beta chain was sequenced in a study of blood T cell repertoires in COVID-19. Germline values: CDR1 SGHTA, CDR2 FQGNSA. CDR3 length: 14 amino acids. V was clipped by 4 bases and J by 6 bases; unmatched bases: 6. Under the authors' procedure: Amplified reference gene primers provided the basis for estimating nucleated cell counts. Data came from immunoSEQ multiplex PCR; TCRdb stores just in-frame clones and leaves some out. That table furnishes V, J and clone size, whereas the DNA furnished D and trimming. The sample holds about 180,000 clones, roughly 81% seen once. This sequence was found in a woman aged 80 or over with COVID-19, enrolled during active disease. Sequences were obtained from peripheral blood. This rearrangement joins TRBV7-2 to TRBJ1-1; 9 positions agree with TRBD1. The CDR3 bases are TGTGCCAGCAGCTCCGGGACAGGGCGGGCTGAAGCTTTCTTT. Residues: CASSSGTGRAEAFF.